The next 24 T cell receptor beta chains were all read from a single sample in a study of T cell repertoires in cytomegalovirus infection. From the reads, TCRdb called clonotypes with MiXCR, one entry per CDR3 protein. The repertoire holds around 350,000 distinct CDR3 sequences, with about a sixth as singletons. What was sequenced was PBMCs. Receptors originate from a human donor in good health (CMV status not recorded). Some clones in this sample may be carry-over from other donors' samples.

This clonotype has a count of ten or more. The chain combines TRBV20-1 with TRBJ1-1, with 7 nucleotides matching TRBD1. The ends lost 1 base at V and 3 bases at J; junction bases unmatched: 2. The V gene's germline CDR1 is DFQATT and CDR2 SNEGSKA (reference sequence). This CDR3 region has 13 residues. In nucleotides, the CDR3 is TGCAGTGCTAGAGTCGGGACAGACACTGAAGCTTTCTTT. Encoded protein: CSARVGTDTEAFF.

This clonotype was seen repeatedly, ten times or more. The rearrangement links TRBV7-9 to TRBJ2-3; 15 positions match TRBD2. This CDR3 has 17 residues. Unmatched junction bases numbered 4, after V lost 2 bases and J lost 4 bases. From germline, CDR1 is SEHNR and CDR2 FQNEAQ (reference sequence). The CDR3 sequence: CASSLPGLAGGPDTQYF. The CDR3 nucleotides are TGTGCCAGCAGCTTACCGGGACTAGCGGGAGGTCCAGATACGCAGTATTTT.

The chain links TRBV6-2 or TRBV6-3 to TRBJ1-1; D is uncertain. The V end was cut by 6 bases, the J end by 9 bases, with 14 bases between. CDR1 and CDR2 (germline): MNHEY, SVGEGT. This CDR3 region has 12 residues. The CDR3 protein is CASSWEGRKAFF. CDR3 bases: TGTGCCAGCAGCTGGGAGGGAAGGAAAGCTTTCTTT.

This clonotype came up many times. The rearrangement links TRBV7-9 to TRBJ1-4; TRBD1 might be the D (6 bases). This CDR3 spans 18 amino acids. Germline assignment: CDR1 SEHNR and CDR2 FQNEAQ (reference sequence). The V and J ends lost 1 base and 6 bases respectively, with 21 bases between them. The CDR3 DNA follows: TGTGCCAGCAGCTTAGATACTTGGGGCAGCCCAGGGGATGAAAAACTGTTTTTT. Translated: CASSLDTWGSPGDEKLFF.

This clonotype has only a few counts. DNA for the CDR3: TGCGCCAGCAGCCAAGGGTCGGTTTGGGGACCTTCCTACAATGAGCAGTTCTTC. As protein: CASSQGSVWGPSYNEQFF. The chain links TRBV4-1 to TRBJ2-1; tentatively, D is TRBD1 or TRBD2 (5 bases each). Trimming cost V 1 base and J 1 base, with 17 bases left between them. The CDR3 is 18 residues long. Germline assignment: CDR1 MGHRA and CDR2 YSYEKL.

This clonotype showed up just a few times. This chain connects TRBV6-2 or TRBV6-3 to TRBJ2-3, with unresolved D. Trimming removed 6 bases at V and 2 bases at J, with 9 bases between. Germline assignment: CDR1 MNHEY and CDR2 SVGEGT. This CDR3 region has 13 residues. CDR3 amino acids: CASRVHDTDTQYF. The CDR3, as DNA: TGTGCCAGCAGGGTACATGACACAGATACGCAGTATTTT.

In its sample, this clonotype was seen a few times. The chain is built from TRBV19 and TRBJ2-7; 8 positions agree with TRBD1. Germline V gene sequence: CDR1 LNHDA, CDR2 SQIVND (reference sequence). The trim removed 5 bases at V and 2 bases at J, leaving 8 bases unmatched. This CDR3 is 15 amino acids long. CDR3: CASSPRTGLPYEQYF. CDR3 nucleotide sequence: TGTGCCAGTAGTCCCCGGACAGGGTTGCCCTACGAGCAGTACTTC.

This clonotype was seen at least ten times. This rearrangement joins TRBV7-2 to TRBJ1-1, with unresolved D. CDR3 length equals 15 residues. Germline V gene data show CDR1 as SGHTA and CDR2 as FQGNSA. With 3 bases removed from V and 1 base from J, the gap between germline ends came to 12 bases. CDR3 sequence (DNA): TGTGCCAGCAGCTTCCCCTCCGGAGCGAACACTGAAGCTTTCTTT. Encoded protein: CASSFPSGANTEAFF.

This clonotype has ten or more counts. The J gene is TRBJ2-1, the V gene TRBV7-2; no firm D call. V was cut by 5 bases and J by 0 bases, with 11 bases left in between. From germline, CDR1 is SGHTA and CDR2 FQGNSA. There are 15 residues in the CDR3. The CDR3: CASSTRWSSYNEQFF. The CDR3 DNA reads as TGTGCCAGCAGCACGCGTTGGAGCTCCTACAATGAGCAGTTCTTC.

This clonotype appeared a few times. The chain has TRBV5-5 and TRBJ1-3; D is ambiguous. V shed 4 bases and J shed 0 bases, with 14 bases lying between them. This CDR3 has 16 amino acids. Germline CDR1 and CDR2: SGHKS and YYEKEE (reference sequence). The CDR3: CASSQMWGSSGNTIYF. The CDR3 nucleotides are TGTGCCAGCAGCCAAATGTGGGGAAGCTCTGGAAACACCATATATTTT. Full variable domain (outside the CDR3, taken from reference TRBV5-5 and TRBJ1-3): DAGVTQSPTHLIKTRGQQVTLRCSPISGHKSVSWYQQVLGQGPQFIFQYYEKEERGRGNFPDRFSARQFPNYSSELNVNALLLGDSALYLCASSQMWGSSGNTIYFGEGSWLTVV.

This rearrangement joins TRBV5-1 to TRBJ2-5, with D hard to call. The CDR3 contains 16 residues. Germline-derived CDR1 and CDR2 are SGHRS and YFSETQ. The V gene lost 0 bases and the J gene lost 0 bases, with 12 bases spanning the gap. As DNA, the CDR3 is TGCGCCAGCAGCTTGGTTCTGACAACGTACCAAGAGACCCAGTACTTC. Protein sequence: CASSLVLTTYQETQYF.

The CDR3 protein is CASSLFRTSAQETQYF. CDR3 DNA: TGTGCCAGCAGCTTGTTTAGGACTAGCGCTCAAGAGACCCAGTACTTC. V gene TRBV5-4 combines with J gene TRBJ2-5; 9 nucleotides line up with TRBD2. The V gene's germline CDR1 is SGHNT and CDR2 YYREEE (reference sequence). Trimming at V came to 1 base and at J to 2 bases, leaving 6 bases not matched to a gene. The CDR3 has 16 residues.

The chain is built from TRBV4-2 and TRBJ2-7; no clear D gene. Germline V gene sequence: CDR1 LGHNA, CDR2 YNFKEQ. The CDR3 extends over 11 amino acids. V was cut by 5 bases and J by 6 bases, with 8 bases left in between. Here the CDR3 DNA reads TGTGCCAGCAGCGACCTGCGCGAGCAGTACTTC. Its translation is CASSDLREQYF.

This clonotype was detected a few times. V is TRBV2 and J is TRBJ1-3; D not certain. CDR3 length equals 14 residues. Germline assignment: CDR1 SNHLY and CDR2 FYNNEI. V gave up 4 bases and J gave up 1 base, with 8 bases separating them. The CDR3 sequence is CASSVFVSGNTIYF. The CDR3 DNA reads TGTGCCAGCAGTGTCTTTGTATCTGGAAACACCATATATTTT.

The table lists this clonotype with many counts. CDR3 loop: CASSLGSSGRASWETQYF. The DNA for the CDR3 is TGTGCCAGCAGCTTAGGATCTAGCGGGAGGGCCAGTTGGGAGACCCAGTACTTC. The V call is TRBV7-2, the J call TRBJ2-5; TRBD2 aligns across 12 bases. The CDR3 spans 18 residues. J was trimmed by 5 bases and V by 1 base; bases with no gene match: 11. CDR1 is SGHTA, CDR2 FQGNSA, per germline.

DNA of the CDR3: TGTGCCAGCAGCTCTACCCAGACTGGGAATGAGCAGTTCTTC. It codes for CASSSTQTGNEQFF. The chain carries TRBV7-9 and TRBJ2-1, with unresolved D. The V gene lost 4 bases and the J gene lost 7 bases, with 14 bases spanning the gap. Germline V gene sequence: CDR1 SEHNR, CDR2 FQNEAQ (reference sequence). CDR3 length equals 14 residues.

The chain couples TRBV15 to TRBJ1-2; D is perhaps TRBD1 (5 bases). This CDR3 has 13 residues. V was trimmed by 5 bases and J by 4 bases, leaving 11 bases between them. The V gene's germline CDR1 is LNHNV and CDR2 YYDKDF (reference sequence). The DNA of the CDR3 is TGTGCCACCAGCGAGGGGAGAGGCTATGGCTACACCTTC. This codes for CATSEGRGYGYTF.

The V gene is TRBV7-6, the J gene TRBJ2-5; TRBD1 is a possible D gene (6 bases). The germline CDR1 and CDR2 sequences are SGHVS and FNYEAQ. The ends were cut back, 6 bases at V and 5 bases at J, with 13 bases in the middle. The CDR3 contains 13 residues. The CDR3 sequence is CASREWGRETQYF. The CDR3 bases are TGTGCCAGCAGAGAATGGGGGCGCGAGACCCAGTACTTC.

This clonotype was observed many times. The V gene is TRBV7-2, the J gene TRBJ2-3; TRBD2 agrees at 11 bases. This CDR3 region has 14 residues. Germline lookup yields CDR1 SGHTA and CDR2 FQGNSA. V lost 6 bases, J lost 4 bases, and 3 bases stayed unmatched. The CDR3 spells CASSRSGRADTQYF. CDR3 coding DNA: TGTGCCAGCAGTCGTAGCGGGAGGGCAGATACGCAGTATTTT.

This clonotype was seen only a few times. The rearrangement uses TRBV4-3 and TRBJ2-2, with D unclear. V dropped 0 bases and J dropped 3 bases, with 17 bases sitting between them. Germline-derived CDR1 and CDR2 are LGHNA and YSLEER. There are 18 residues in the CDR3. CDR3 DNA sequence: TGCGCCAGCAGCCAAGATCCAACGGGCGCAGATTACACCGGGGAGCTGTTTTTT. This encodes CASSQDPTGADYTGELFF.

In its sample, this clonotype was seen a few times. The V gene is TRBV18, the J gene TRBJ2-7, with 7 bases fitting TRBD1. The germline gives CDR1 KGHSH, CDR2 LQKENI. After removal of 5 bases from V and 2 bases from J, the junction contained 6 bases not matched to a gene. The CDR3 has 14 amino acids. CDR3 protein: CASSTGQAAYEQYF. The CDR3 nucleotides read TGTGCCAGCTCAACAGGACAGGCCGCCTACGAGCAGTACTTC.

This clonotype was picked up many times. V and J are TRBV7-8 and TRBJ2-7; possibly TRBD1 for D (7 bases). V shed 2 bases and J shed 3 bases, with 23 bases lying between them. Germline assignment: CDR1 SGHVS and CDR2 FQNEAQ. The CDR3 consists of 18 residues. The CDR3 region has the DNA TGTGCCAGCAGCTTACGTGGGGGGATATCGACAGGGAACTACGAGCAGTACTTC. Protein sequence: CASSLRGGISTGNYEQYF.

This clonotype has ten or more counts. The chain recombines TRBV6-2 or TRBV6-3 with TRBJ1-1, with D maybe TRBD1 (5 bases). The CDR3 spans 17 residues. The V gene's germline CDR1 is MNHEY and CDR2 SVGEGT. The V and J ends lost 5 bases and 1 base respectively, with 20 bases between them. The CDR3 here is CASSIPIRGGANTEAFF. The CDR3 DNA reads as TGTGCCAGCAGTATCCCCATACGCGGGGGTGCGAACACTGAAGCTTTCTTT.

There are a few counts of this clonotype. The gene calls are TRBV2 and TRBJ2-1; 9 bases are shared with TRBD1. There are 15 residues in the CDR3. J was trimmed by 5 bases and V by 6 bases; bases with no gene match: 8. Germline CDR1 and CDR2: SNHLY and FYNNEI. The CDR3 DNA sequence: TGTGCCAGCAGCGCCGGGACAGGGATCGACAATGAGCAGTTCTTC. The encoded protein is CASSAGTGIDNEQFF. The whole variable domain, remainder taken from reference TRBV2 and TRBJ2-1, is EPEVTQTPSHQVTQMGQEVILRCVPISNHLYFYWYRQILGQKVEFLVSFYNNEISEKSEIFDDQFSVERPDGSNFTLKIRSTKLEDSAMYFCASSAGTGIDNEQFFGPGTRLTVL.